The next 7 T cell receptor beta chains were all read from a single sample in a study of beta chain features in type 1 diabetes. Their cognate antigens are unknown. The study reverse transcribed the entire isolated RNA, so it sequenced expressed TCRB transcripts. TCRdb's copy holds only in-frame clones and misses some; the assay was immunoSEQ multiplex PCR. The data hold some 240,000 clones, with 15% to 20% observed a single time. Study observations and caveats: Type 1 diabetes patients had moderately but significantly shorter TCRB CDR3s in all four CD4+ subsets.

The sequenced sample consisted of naive CD4+ T cells from blood. Every receptor here comes from a man aged 25-40 years with type 1 diabetes.

The chain uses TRBV20-1 and TRBJ2-5, with D unclear. CDR1 DFQATT and CDR2 SNEGSKA come from the germline V gene (reference sequence). CDR3 size: 11 residues. V was cut by 5 bases and J by 5 bases, with 9 bases left in between. CDR3 in DNA: TGCAGTGCTCTAGTGGAGGAGACCCAGTACTTC. This translates into CSALVEETQYF.

The rearrangement uses TRBV7-6 and TRBJ2-3; 15 bases are shared with TRBD2. The CDR3 sequence is 17 residues long. CDR1 and CDR2 (germline): SGHVS, FNYEAQ. Trimming at V came to 5 bases and at J to 7 bases, leaving 10 bases not matched to a gene. The CDR3 reads CASSPQGLAGGPHTQYF. DNA of the CDR3: TGTGCCAGCAGCCCTCAAGGACTAGCGGGAGGGCCGCATACGCAGTATTTT.

The V and J genes are TRBV9 and TRBJ2-5, with D perhaps TRBD2 (5 bases). V lost 0 bases and J 5 bases, leaving 11 bases between the germline ends. The germline gives CDR1 SGDLS, CDR2 YYNGEE. There are 14 residues in the CDR3. CDR3 sequence: CASSVGGIRETQYF. The CDR3 nucleotides are TGTGCCAGCAGCGTAGGAGGGATACGGGAGACCCAGTACTTC.

This chain joins TRBV5-4 and TRBJ1-4; D uncertain. CDR1 SGHNT and CDR2 YYREEE come from the germline V gene (reference sequence). The V end was cut by 1 base, the J end by 8 bases, with 12 bases between. The CDR3 contains 14 residues. This CDR3 is CASSLSTAQEKLFF. DNA for the CDR3: TGTGCCAGCAGCTTGAGCACGGCCCAGGAAAAACTGTTTTTT.

This clone was seen only a few times. V is TRBV5-1 and J is TRBJ2-3; 14 nucleotides line up with TRBD2. The trim removed 3 bases at V and 4 bases at J, leaving 1 base unmatched. There are 15 residues in the CDR3. In germline, CDR1 is SGHRS, CDR2 YFSETQ. The CDR3 loop reads CASSWTSGRPDTQYF. CDR3 sequence (DNA): TGCGCCAGCAGCTGGACTAGCGGGAGGCCAGATACGCAGTATTTT.

The rearrangement joins TRBV7-9 to TRBJ1-5; 10 bases fit TRBD1. The CDR3 covers 13 residues. Per the germline V gene, CDR1 is SEHNR and CDR2 is FQNEAQ (reference sequence). Trimming cost V 5 bases and J 7 bases; bases outside gene matches: 2. The CDR3 coding sequence is TGTGCCAGCAGCCGGGACAGGGGCCAGCCCCAGCATTTT. Translating gives CASSRDRGQPQHF.

This sequence joins TRBV29-1 and TRBJ2-4, with 7 nucleotides matching TRBD2. V shed 7 bases, J shed 1 base, and the junction held 7 bases outside the gene matches. The germline CDR1 and CDR2 sequences are SQVTM and ANQGSEA. The CDR3 totals 14 residues. This chain's CDR3 is CSDKDGGAKNIQYF. The CDR3, as DNA: TGCAGCGACAAAGACGGGGGGGCCAAAAACATTCAGTACTTC.